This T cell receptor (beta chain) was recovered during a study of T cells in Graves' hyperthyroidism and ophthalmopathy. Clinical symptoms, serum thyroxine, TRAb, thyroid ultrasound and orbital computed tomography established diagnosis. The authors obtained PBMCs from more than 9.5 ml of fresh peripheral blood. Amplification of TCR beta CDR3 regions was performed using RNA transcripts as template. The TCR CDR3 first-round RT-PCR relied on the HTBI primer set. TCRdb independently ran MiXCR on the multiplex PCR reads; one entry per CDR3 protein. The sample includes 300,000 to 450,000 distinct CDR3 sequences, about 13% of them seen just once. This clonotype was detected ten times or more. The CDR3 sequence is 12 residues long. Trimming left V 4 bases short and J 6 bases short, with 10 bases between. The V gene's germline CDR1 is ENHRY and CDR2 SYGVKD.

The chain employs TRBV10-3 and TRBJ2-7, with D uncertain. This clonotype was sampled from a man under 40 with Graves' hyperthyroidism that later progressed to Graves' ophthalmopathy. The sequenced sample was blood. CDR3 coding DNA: TGTGCCATCAGTGGGAGTACGGCCGAGCAGTACTTC. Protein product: CAISGSTAEQYF.